The 18 T cell receptor beta chains reported below all come from one sample, sequenced in a study of T-cell reconstitution after alpha-beta-depleted transplantation in children. Unique molecular identifiers were used in preparing the TCRbeta library. In TCRdb, the PCR reads were re-called with MiXCR into one record per CDR3 protein. The sample holds about 580,000 distinct CDR3 sequences, 25% to 30% seen once. The specimen was PBMCs, collected before TCRalphabeta/CD19-depleted stem cell transplant. These receptors were obtained from a boy in the first two years of life with Wiskott-Aldrich syndrome, due to receive a stem cell transplant.

This clonotype was seen a few times. The chain has TRBV5-1 and TRBJ2-1; D is unresolved. Germline V gene sequence: CDR1 SGHRS, CDR2 YFSETQ. V lost 4 bases, J lost 7 bases, and 12 bases lay in between. CDR3 length: 13 residues. CDR3 in DNA: TGCGCCAGCAGCGTCGGATCGCAGAATGAGCAGTTCTTC. Protein: CASSVGSQNEQFF.

In this sample, this clonotype turned up a few times. DNA for the CDR3: TGTGCCAGCAGCTTATCACTCGTAGGAGGACTAGCGGCCTCCTACGAGCAGTACTTC. Translation gives CASSLSLVGGLAASYEQYF. The genes are TRBV11-2 and TRBJ2-7, with 10 positions matching TRBD2. The germline CDR1 and CDR2 sequences are SGHAT and FQNNGV. This CDR3 has 19 amino acids. V lost 2 bases, J lost 0 bases, and 13 bases stayed unmatched. Full variable domain (outside the CDR3, taken from reference TRBV11-2 and TRBJ2-7): EAGVAQSPRYKIIEKRQSVAFWCNPISGHATLYWYQQILGQGPKLLIQFQNNGVVDDSQLPKDRFSAERLKGVDSTLKIQPAKLEDSAVYLCASSLSLVGGLAASYEQYFGPGTRLTVT.

The chain uses TRBV4-1 and TRBJ2-3; a weak D match, TRBD1 (6 bases). V was trimmed by 4 bases and J by 4 bases, leaving 15 bases between them. The CDR3 spans 15 residues. CDR1 is MGHRA and CDR2 is YSYEKL in the germline V gene. CDR3 loop: CASSLRTAEADTQYF. The CDR3 bases are TGCGCCAGCAGCCTAAGGACAGCCGAAGCAGATACGCAGTATTTT.

Only a few counts were recorded for this clonotype. The gene calls are TRBV5-1 and TRBJ2-1; D not resolved. Germline V gives CDR1 SGHRS, CDR2 YFSETQ. Trimming shortened V by 4 bases and J by 5 bases, and 16 bases separated the two germline ends. The CDR3 is 15 residues long. The CDR3 spells CASSLLGYPNNEQFF. The CDR3 nucleotides read TGCGCCAGCAGCCTTCTGGGCTATCCCAACAATGAGCAGTTCTTC.

Only a few counts were recorded for this clonotype. The chain recombines TRBV5-5 with TRBJ2-3, with 10 bases identical to TRBD2. Per germline, CDR1 SGHKS and CDR2 YYEKEE (reference sequence). The CDR3 runs 16 residues. After removal of 4 bases from V and 0 bases from J, the junction contained 5 bases not matched to a gene. CDR3 region: CASSRWTSGSTDTQYF. In nucleotides, the CDR3 is TGTGCCAGCAGCAGGTGGACTAGCGGCAGCACAGATACGCAGTATTTT.

The chain employs TRBV20-1 and TRBJ2-1; 8 bases are a match to TRBD2. The CDR3 sequence is 13 residues long. The germline gives CDR1 DFQATT, CDR2 SNEGSKA (reference sequence). With V trimmed by 7 bases and J by 3 bases, 5 bases remained unmatched. This CDR3 reads CSVREGLYNEQFF. CDR3 DNA: TGCAGTGTTCGGGAGGGCCTCTACAATGAGCAGTTCTTC.

V usage is TRBV6-1 and J usage is TRBJ2-5, with TRBD2 as a possible D gene (5 bases). V lost 3 bases, J lost 7 bases, and 12 bases lay in between. Germline CDR1 MNHNS, CDR2 SASEGT. The CDR3 spans 13 residues. CDR3 sequence: CASSDDYSVTQYF. As DNA, the CDR3 is TGTGCCAGCAGTGATGACTACTCAGTGACCCAGTACTTC.

This chain joins TRBV30 and TRBJ1-5, with unresolved D. CDR1 and CDR2 (germline): GTSNPN, SVGIG (reference sequence). Trimming shortened V by 5 bases and J by 6 bases, and 14 bases separated the two germline ends. The CDR3 runs to 13 residues. The CDR3 DNA reads as TGTGCCTGGTCCGCAGATACCCTTCAGCCCCAGCATTTT. Encoded protein: CAWSADTLQPQHF.

This chain joins TRBV30 and TRBJ2-2; D is unclear. Germline V CDR1 and CDR2: GTSNPN, SVGIG (reference sequence). This CDR3 comprises 15 residues. The ends were cut back, 0 bases at V and 4 bases at J, with 12 bases in the middle. The chain's CDR3 is CAWSVSSTRTGELFF. As DNA, the CDR3 is TGTGCCTGGAGTGTATCGTCAACCCGCACCGGGGAGCTGTTTTTT.

V is TRBV7-9 and J is TRBJ2-7; 11 nucleotides line up with TRBD2. Germline V gene lookup returns CDR1 SEHNR and CDR2 FQNEAQ (reference sequence). The CDR3 is 15 amino acids. V shed 5 bases, J shed 6 bases, and the junction held 9 bases outside the gene matches. In DNA, the CDR3 is TGTGCCAGCAGCCTCCAAACTAGCGGGAGACGCGAGCAGTACTTC. Encoded protein: CASSLQTSGRREQYF.

The chain combines TRBV11-2 with TRBJ2-3; 9 bases are a match to TRBD2. Looked up from germline, CDR1 is SGHAT and CDR2 is FQNNGV. The CDR3 is 15 residues long. Trimming took 1 base from V and 6 from J; bases not matched to a gene: 5. CDR3 DNA sequence: TGTGCCAGCAGCTTAGGGCGGCTAGCGGGGGATACGCAGTATTTT. Translation: CASSLGRLAGDTQYF.

The chain recombines TRBV6-5 with TRBJ1-1; unclear D gene. Trimming removed 0 bases at V and 0 bases at J, with 11 bases between. Germline-derived CDR1 and CDR2 are MNHEY and SVGAGI. The CDR3 runs 16 residues. As DNA, the CDR3 is TGTGCCAGCAGTTACTCCATAACGACTTTGAACACTGAAGCTTTCTTT. Residues: CASSYSITTLNTEAFF.

In this sample, this clonotype turned up a few times. The CDR3 sequence is CASSWWVVGDNEQFF. In DNA form, the CDR3 reads TGTGCCAGCAGCTGGTGGGTAGTTGGGGACAATGAGCAGTTCTTC. The chain employs TRBV5-6 and TRBJ2-1; the D is unclear. The CDR3 is made up of 15 amino acids. V lost 3 bases, J lost 5 bases, and 15 bases lay in between. Germline CDR1 is SGHDT and CDR2 is YYEEEE.

This clonotype was found a few times. V usage is TRBV5-6 and J usage is TRBJ2-2, with D possibly TRBD1 on 5 matching bases. Per germline, CDR1 SGHDT and CDR2 YYEEEE. Trimming took 3 bases from V and 2 from J, leaving 11 bases between them. This CDR3 region has 15 residues. The CDR3, as DNA: TGTGCCAGCAGCTCAGGGAATCCCAACACCGGGGAGCTGTTTTTT. Amino acid sequence: CASSSGNPNTGELFF.

The chain couples TRBV11-1 to TRBJ2-2; D remains ambiguous. CDR1 is SGHAT and CDR2 is FQDESV in the germline V gene (reference sequence). Between the trimmed V and J ends, which lost 5 bases and 1 base, there was a span of 8 bases. The CDR3 is 14 residues long. The CDR3 here is CASSGSRNTGELFF. CDR3 DNA sequence: TGTGCCAGCAGCGGTTCCAGGAACACCGGGGAGCTGTTTTTT.

Only a few counts were recorded for this clonotype. This chain joins TRBV2 and TRBJ2-2; no definite D call. Germline assignment: CDR1 SNHLY and CDR2 FYNNEI. Trimming removed 4 bases from V and 8 bases from J, with 17 bases in between. This CDR3 has 15 amino acids. The CDR3 coding sequence is TGTGCCAGCAGTGTATCGGTCGCCTCCCCGGGGGAGCTGTTTTTT. As protein: CASSVSVASPGELFF.

This clonotype occurred a few times. The V and J genes are TRBV10-3 and TRBJ1-5; D might be TRBD1 (5 bases). The CDR3 loop spans 14 amino acids. Germline lookup yields CDR1 ENHRY and CDR2 SYGVKD. V was clipped by 6 bases and J by 5 bases, with 14 bases between them. The CDR3 coding sequence is TGTGCCATCAGGGGACCGTCCCAAGATCAGCCCCAGCATTTT. Translated, it gives CAIRGPSQDQPQHF.

This clonotype was detected once. The rearrangement uses TRBV7-9 and TRBJ1-5; D gene ambiguous. Trimming stripped 4 bases from V and 6 bases from J, with 7 bases between. This CDR3 is 12 amino acids long. Germline CDR1 is SEHNR and CDR2 is FQNEAQ (reference sequence). CDR3 region: CASSYSGQPQHF. The CDR3 coding sequence is TGTGCCAGCAGCTACTCAGGTCAGCCCCAGCATTTT. The full variable domain, with the rest looked up from reference TRBV7-9 and TRBJ1-5, is DTGVSQNPRHKITKRGQNVTFRCDPISEHNRLYWYRQTLGQGPEFLTYFQNEAQLEKSRLLSDRFSAERPKGSFSTLEIQRTEQGDSAMYLCASSYSGQPQHFGDGTRLSIL.